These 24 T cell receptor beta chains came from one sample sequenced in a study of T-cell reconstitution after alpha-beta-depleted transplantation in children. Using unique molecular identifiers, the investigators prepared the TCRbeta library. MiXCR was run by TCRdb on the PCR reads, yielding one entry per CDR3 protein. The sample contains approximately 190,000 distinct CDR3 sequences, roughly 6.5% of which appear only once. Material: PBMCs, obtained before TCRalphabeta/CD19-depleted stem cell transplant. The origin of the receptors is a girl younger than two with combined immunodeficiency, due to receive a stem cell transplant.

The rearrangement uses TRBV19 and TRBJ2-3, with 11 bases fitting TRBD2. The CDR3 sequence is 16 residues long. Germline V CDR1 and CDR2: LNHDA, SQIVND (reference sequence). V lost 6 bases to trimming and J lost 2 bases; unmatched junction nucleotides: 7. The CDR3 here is CASSTGTSGFTDTQYF. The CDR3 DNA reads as TGTGCCAGTAGCACCGGGACTAGCGGATTCACAGATACGCAGTATTTT.

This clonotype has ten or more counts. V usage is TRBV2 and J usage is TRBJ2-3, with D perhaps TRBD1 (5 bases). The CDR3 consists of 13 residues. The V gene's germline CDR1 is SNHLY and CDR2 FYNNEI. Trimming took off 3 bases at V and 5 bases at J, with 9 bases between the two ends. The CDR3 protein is CASSEQGEDTQYF. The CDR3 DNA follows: TGTGCCAGCAGTGAGCAAGGGGAAGATACGCAGTATTTT.

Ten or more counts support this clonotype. CDR3 amino acids: CASSPTLAGSPDTQYF. The CDR3 region has the DNA TGTGCCAGCAGTCCCACTTTAGCGGGATCCCCAGATACGCAGTATTTT. V gene TRBV7-9 combines with J gene TRBJ2-3; 8 bases match TRBD2. V shed 6 bases and J 4 bases; nucleotides not matched to a gene: 12. The CDR3 runs to 16 residues. The germline V gene encodes CDR1 SEHNR and CDR2 FQNEAQ (reference sequence).

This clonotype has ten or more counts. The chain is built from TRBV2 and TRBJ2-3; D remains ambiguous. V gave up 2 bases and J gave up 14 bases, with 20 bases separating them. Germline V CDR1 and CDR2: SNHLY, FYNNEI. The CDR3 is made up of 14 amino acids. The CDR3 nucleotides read TGTGCCAGCAGTGAATCTCCTTATGGAGCAGGCCTGTATTTT. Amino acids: CASSESPYGAGLYF.

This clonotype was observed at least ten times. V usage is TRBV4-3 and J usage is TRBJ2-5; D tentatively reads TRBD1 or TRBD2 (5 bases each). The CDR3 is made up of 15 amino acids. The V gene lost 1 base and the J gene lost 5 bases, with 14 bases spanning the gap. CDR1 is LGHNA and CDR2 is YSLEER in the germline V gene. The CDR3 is CASSQVWGFAETQYF. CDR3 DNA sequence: TGCGCCAGCAGCCAAGTTTGGGGGTTCGCGGAGACCCAGTACTTC.

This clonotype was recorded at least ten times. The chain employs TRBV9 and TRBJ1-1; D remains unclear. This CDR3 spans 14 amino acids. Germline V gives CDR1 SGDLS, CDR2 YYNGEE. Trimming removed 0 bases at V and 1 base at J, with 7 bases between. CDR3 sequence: CASSVVPENTEAFF. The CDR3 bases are TGTGCCAGCAGCGTAGTCCCAGAGAACACTGAAGCTTTCTTT.

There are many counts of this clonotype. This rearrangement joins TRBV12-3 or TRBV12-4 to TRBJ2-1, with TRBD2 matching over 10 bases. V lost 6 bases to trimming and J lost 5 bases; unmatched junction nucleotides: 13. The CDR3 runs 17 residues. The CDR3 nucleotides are TGTGCCAGCAGCTCTAAGGCTAGCGGGGGCCTCAACAATGAGCAGTTCTTC. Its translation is CASSSKASGGLNNEQFF.

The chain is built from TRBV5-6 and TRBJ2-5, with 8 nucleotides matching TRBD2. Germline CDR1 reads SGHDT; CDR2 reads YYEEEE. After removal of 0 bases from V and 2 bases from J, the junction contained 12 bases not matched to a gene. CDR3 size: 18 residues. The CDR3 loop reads CASSLGSGLVSNQETQYF. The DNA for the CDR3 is TGTGCCAGCAGCTTGGGGTCGGGACTAGTTTCAAATCAAGAGACCCAGTACTTC.

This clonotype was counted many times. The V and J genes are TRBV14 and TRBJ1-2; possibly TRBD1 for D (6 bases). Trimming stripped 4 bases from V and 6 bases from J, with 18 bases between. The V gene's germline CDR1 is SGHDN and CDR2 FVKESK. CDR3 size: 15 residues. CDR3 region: CASSLRVTGINGYTF. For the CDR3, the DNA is TGTGCCAGCAGCCTCCGTGTTACAGGGATCAATGGCTACACCTTC.

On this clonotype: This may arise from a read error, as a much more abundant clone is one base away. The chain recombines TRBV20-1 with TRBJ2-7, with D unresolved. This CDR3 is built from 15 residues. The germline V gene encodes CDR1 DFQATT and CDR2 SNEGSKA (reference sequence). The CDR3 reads CCARSRLRSSVEQYF. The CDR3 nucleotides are TGCTGTGCTAGATCCCGACTCCGTTCGAGTGTCGAGCAGTACTTC.

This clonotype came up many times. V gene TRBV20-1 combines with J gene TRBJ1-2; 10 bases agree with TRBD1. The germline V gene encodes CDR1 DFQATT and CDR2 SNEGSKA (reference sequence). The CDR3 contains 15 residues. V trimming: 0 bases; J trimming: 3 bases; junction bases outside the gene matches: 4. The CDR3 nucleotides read TGCAGTGCTAGAGATTCGGACAGGGGGGACTATGGCTACACCTTC. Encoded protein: CSARDSDRGDYGYTF.

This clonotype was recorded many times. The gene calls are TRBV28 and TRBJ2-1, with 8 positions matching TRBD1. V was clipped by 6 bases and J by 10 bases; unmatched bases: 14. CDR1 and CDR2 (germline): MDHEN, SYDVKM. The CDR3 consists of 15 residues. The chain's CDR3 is CASSLRTGWGEEQFF. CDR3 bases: TGTGCCAGCAGCCTTCGGACAGGGTGGGGGGAGGAGCAGTTCTTC.

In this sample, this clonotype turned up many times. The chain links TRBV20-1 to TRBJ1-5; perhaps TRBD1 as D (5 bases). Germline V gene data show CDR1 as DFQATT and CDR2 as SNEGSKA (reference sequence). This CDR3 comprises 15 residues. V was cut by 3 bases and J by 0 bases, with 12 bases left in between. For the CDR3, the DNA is TGCAGTGCTAGCGGGGCACCCTCTAGCAATCAGCCCCAGCATTTT. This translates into CSASGAPSSNQPQHF.

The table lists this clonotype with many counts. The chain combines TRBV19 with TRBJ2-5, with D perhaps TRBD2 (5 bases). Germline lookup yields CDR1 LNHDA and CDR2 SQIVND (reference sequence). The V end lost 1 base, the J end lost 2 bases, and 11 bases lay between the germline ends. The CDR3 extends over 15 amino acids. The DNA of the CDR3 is TGTGCCAGTAGTATAGCTCCGGGGTCGCAAGAGACCCAGTACTTC. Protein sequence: CASSIAPGSQETQYF.

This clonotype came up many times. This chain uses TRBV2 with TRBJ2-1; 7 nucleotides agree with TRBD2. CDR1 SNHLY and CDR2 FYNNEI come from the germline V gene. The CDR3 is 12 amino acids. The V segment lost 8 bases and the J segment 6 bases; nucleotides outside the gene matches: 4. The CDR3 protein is CASLGTTNEQFF. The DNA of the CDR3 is TGTGCCAGCCTGGGGACTACCAATGAGCAGTTCTTC.

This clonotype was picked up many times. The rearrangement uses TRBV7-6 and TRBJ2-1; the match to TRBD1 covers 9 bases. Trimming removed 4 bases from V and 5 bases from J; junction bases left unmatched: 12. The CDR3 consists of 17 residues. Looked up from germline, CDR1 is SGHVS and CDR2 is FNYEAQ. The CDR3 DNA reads TGTGCCAGCAGCTCGGGACAGGGACTACCCTACGACAATGAGCAGTTCTTC. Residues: CASSSGQGLPYDNEQFF.

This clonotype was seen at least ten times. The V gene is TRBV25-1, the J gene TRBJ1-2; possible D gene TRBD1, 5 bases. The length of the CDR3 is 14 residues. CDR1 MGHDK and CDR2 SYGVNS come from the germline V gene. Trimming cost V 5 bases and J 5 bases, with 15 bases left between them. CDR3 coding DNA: TGTGCCAGCAGTCCTGCCGAGTGGGGGTATGGCTACACCTTC. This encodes CASSPAEWGYGYTF.

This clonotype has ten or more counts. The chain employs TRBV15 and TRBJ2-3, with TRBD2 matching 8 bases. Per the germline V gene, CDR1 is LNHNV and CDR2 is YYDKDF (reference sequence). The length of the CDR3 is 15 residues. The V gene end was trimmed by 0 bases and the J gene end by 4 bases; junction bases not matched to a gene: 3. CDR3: CATSRDRTSPDTQYF. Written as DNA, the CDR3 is TGTGCCACCAGCAGAGACCGGACTAGCCCAGATACGCAGTATTTT.

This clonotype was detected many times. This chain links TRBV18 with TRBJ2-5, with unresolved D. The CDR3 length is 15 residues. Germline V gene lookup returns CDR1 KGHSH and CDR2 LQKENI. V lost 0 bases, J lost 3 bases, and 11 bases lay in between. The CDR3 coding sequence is TGTGCCAGCTCACCACCCATCGGCCAAGAAGAGACCCAGTACTTC. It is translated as CASSPPIGQEETQYF.

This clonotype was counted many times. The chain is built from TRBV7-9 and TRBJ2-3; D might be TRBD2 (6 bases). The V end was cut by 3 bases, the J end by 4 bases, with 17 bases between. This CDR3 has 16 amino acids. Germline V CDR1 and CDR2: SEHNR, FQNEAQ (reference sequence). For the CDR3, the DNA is TGTGCCAGCAGCTTCGTGGCGGAGGAGGGTCCAGATACGCAGTATTTT. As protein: CASSFVAEEGPDTQYF.

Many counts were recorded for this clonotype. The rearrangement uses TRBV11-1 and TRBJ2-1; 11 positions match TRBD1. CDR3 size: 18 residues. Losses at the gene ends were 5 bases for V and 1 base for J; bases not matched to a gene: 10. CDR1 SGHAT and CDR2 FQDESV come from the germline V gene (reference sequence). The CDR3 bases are TGTGCCAGCAGCCCAGGGACAGGGGGGCTACGTTCCTACAATGAGCAGTTCTTC. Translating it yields CASSPGTGGLRSYNEQFF. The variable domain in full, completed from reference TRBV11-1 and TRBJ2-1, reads EAEVAQSPRYKITEKSQAVAFWCDPISGHATLYWYRQILGQGPELLVQFQDESVVDDSQLPKDRFSAERLKGVDSTLKIQPAELGDSAMYLCASSPGTGGLRSYNEQFFGPGTRLTVL.

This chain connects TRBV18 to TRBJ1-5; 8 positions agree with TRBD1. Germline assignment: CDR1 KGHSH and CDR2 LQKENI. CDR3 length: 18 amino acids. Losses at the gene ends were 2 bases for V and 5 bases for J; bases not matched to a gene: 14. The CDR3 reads CASSPGSGTGVWDQPQHF. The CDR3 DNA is TGTGCCAGCTCACCAGGTTCCGGGACAGGAGTCTGGGATCAGCCCCAGCATTTT.

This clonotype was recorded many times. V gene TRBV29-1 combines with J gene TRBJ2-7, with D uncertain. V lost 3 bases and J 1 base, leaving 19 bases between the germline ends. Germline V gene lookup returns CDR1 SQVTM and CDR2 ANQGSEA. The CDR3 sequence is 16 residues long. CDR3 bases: TGCAGCGTTGATGGGTTTATCTCGGGCAGGTCCTACGAGCAGTACTTC. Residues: CSVDGFISGRSYEQYF.

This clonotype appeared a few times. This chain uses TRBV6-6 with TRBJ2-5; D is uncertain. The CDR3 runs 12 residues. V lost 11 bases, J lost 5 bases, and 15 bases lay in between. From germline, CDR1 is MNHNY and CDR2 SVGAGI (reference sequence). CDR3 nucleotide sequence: TGTGCCGCCGGGTCCCGTACGGAGACCCAGTACTTC. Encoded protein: CAAGSRTETQYF.